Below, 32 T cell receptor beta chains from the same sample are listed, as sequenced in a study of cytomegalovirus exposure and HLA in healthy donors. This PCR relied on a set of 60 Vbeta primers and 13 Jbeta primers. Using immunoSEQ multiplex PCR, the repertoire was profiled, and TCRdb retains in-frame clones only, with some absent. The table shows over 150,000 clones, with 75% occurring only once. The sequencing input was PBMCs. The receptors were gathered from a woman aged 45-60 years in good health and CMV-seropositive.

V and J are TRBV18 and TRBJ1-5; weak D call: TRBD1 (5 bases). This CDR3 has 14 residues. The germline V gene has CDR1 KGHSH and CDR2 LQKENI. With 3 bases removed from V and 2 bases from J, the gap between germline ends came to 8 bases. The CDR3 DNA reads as TGTGCCAGCTCACCTGGGACTCGCAATCAGCCCCAGCATTTT. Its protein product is CASSPGTRNQPQHF. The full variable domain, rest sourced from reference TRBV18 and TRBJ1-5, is NAGVMQNPRHLVRRRGQEARLRCSPMKGHSHVYWYRQLPEEGLKFMVYLQKENIIDESGMPKERFSAEFPKEGPSILRIQQVVRGDSAAYFCASSPGTRNQPQHFGDGTRLSIL.

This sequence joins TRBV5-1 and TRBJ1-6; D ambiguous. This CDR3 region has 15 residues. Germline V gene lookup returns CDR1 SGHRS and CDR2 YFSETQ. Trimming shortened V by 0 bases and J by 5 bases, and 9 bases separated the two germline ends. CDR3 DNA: TGCGCCAGCAGCTTGGTCCCAGGCCATAATTCACCCCTCCACTTT. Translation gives CASSLVPGHNSPLHF.

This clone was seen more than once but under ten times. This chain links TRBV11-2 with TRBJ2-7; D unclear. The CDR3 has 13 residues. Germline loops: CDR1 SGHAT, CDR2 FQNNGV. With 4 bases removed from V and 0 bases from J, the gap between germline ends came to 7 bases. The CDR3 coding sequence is TGTGCCAGCAGCTACAGTCCCTCCTACGAGCAGTACTTC. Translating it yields CASSYSPSYEQYF.

The CDR3 DNA reads TGCGCCAGCAGCTTGGATGGGGCCTACTCTGGAAACACCATATATTTT. Protein product: CASSLDGAYSGNTIYF. V usage is TRBV5-1 and J usage is TRBJ1-3; perhaps TRBD1 as D (5 bases). The germline V and J ends were trimmed by 0 bases and 0 bases, with 10 bases remaining between them. The CDR3 covers 16 residues. Germline CDR1 and CDR2: SGHRS and YFSETQ.

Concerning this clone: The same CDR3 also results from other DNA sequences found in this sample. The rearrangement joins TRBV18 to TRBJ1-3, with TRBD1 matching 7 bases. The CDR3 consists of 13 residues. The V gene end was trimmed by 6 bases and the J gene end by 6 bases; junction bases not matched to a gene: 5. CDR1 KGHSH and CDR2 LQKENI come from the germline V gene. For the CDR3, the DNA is TGTGCCAGCTCGCCCGGGACAGAAAACACCATATATTTT. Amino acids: CASSPGTENTIYF.

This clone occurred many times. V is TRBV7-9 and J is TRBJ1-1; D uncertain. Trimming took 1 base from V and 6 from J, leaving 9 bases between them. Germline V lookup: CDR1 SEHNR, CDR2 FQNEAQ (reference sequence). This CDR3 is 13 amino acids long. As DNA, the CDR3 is TGTGCCAGCAGCTTAGGAGCTCGGTCTGAAGCTTTCTTT. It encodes CASSLGARSEAFF.

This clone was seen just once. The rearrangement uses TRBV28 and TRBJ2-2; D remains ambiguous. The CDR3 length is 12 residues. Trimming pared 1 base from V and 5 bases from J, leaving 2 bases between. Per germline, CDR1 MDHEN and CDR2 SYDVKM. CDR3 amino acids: CASSLSTGELFF. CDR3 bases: TGTGCCAGCAGTTTATCTACCGGGGAGCTGTTTTTT.

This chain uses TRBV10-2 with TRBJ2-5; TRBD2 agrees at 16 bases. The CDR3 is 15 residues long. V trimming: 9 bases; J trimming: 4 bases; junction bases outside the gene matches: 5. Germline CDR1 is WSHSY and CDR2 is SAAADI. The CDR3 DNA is TGCGCCAGTGGGACTAGCGGGGGGGCCTCAGAGACCCAGTACTTC. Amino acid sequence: CASGTSGGASETQYF.

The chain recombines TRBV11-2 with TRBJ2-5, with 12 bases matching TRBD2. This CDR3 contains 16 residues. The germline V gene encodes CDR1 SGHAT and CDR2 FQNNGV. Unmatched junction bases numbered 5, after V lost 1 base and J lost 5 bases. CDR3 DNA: TGTGCCAGCAGCTTAGCATACGGGACTAGCGGGGAGACCCAGTACTTC. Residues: CASSLAYGTSGETQYF.

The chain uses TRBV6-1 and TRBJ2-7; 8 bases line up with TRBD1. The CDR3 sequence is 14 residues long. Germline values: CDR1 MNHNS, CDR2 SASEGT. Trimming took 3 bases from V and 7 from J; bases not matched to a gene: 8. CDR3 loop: CASSDTGGTGEQYF. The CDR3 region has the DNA TGTGCCAGCAGTGATACAGGGGGTACGGGAGAGCAGTACTTC.

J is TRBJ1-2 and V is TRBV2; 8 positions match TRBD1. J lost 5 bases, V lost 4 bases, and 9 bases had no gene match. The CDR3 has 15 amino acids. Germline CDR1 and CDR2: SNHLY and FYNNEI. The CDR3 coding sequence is TGTGCCAGCAGTGTCGACAGGGGACAAGTATATGGCTACACCTTC. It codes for CASSVDRGQVYGYTF.

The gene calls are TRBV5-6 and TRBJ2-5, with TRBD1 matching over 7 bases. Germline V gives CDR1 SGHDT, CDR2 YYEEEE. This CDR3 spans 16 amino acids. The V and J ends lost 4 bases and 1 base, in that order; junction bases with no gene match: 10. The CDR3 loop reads CASSNLQGHRQETQYF. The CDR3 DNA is TGTGCCAGCAGCAATTTACAGGGGCACCGCCAAGAGACCCAGTACTTC.

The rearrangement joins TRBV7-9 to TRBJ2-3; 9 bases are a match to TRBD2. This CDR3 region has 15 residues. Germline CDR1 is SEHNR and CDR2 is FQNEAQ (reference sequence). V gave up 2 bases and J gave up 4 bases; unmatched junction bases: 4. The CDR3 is CASSLSGLAADTQYF. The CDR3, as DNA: TGTGCCAGCAGCTTATCGGGACTAGCAGCAGATACGCAGTATTTT.

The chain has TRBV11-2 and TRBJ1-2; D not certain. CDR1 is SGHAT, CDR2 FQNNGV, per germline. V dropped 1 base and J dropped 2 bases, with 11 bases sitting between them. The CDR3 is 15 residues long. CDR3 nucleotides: TGTGCCAGCAGCTTAGGGGTCAGACAAAACTATGGCTACACCTTC. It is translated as CASSLGVRQNYGYTF.

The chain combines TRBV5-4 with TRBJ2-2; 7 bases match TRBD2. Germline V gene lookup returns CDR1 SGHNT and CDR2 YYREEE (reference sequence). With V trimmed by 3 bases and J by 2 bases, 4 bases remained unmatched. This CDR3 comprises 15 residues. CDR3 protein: CASSYPSGNTGELFF. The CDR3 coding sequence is TGTGCCAGCAGCTACCCTAGCGGAAACACCGGGGAGCTGTTTTTT.

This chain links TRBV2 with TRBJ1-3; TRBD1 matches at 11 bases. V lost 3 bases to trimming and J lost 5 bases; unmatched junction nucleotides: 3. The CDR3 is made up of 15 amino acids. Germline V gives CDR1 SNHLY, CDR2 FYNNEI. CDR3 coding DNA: TGTGCCAGCAGTGAGGGACAGGGGGTTCGAAACACCATATATTTT. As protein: CASSEGQGVRNTIYF.

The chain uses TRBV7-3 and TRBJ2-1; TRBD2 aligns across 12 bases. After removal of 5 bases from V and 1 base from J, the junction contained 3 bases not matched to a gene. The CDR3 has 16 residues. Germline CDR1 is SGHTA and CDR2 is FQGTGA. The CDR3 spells CASSRTSGVSYNEQFF. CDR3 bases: TGTGCCAGCAGCCGGACTAGCGGGGTTTCCTACAATGAGCAGTTCTTC.

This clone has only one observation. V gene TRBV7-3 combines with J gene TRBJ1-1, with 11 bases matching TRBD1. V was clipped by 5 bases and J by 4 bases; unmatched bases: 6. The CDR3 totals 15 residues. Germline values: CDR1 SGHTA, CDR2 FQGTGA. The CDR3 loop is CASSPGTGGATEAFF. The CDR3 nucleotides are TGTGCCAGCAGCCCCGGGACAGGGGGGGCCACTGAAGCTTTCTTT.

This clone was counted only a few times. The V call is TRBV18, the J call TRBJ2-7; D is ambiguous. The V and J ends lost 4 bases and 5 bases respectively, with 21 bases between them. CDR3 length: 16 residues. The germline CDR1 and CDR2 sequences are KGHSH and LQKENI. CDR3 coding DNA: TGTGCCAGCTCACTTTCGATGAGTGGGCTTATTGACGAGCAGTACTTC. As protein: CASSLSMSGLIDEQYF.

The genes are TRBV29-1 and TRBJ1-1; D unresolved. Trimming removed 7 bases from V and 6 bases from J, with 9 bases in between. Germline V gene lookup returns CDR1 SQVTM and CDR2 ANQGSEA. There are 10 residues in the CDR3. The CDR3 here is CSGIASEAFF. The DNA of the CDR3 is TGCAGCGGAATAGCCTCTGAAGCTTTCTTT.

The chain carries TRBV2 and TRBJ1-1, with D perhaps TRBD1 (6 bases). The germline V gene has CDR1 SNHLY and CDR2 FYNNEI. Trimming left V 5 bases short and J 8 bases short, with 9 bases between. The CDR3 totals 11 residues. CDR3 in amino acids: CASSWTEEAFF. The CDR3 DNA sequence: TGTGCCAGCAGTTGGACAGAAGAAGCTTTCTTT.

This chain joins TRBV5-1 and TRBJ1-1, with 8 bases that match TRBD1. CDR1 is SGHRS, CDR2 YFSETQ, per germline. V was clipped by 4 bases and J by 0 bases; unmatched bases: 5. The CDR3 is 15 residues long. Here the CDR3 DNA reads TGCGCCAGCAGCGCCGGACAGGGAGTGAACACTGAAGCTTTCTTT. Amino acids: CASSAGQGVNTEAFF.

CDR3 region: CASSLAGRPNTEAFF. The CDR3 DNA sequence: TGTGCCAGCAGTTTAGCGGGACGGCCGAACACTGAAGCTTTCTTT. The chain has TRBV27 and TRBJ1-1; TRBD1 might be the D (5 bases). Germline CDR1 reads MNHEY; CDR2 reads SMNVEV (reference sequence). The V end lost 2 bases, the J end lost 1 base, and 11 bases lay between the germline ends. The CDR3 spans 15 residues.

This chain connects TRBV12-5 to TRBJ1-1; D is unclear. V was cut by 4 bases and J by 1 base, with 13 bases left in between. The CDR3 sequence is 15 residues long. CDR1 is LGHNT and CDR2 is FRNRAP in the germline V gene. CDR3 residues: CASGYLGGGNTEAFF. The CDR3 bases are TGTGCTAGTGGTTATTTGGGTGGCGGGAACACTGAAGCTTTCTTT.

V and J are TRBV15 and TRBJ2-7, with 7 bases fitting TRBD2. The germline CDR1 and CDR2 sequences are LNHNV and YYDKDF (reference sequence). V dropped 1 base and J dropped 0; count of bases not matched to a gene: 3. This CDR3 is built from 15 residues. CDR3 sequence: CATSRGGGASYEQYF. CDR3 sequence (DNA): TGTGCCACCAGCAGAGGGGGGGGAGCCTCCTACGAGCAGTACTTC.

CDR3 in amino acids: CAWRYWGGAYNEQFF. CDR3 in DNA: TGTGCCTGGAGATATTGGGGCGGGGCCTACAATGAGCAGTTCTTC. This chain joins TRBV30 and TRBJ2-1, with a weak D call TRBD2 (6 bases). Germline-derived CDR1 and CDR2 are GTSNPN and SVGIG (reference sequence). The length of the CDR3 is 15 residues. Trimming took off 3 bases at V and 2 bases at J, with 14 bases between the two ends.

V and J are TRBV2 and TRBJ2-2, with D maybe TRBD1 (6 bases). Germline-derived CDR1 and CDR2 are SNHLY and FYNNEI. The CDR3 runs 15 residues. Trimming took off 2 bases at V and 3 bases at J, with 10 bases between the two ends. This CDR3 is CASSESRGDTGELFF. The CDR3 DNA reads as TGTGCCAGCAGTGAAAGCAGGGGCGACACCGGGGAGCTGTTTTTT. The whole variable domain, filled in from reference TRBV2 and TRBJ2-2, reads EPEVTQTPSHQVTQMGQEVILRCVPISNHLYFYWYRQILGQKVEFLVSFYNNEISEKSEIFDDQFSVERPDGSNFTLKIRSTKLEDSAMYFCASSESRGDTGELFFGEGSRLTVL.

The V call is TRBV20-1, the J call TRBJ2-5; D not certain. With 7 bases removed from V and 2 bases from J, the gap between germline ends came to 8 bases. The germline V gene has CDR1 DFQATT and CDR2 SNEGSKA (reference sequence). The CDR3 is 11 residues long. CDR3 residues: CSVEEQETQYF. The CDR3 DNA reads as TGCAGTGTTGAGGAGCAAGAGACCCAGTACTTC.

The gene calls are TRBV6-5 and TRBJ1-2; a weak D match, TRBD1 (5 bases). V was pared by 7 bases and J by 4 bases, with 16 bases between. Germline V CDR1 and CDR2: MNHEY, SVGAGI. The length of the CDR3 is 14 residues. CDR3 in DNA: TGTGCCAGCAAGGCAGGGAGGCTAGGCTATGGCTACACCTTC. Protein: CASKAGRLGYGYTF.

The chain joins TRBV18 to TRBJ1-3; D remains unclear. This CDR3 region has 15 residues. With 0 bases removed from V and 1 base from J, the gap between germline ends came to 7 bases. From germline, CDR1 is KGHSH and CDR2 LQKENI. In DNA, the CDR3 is TGTGCCAGCTCACCACCTAGTATGTCTGGAAACACCATATATTTT. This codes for CASSPPSMSGNTIYF.

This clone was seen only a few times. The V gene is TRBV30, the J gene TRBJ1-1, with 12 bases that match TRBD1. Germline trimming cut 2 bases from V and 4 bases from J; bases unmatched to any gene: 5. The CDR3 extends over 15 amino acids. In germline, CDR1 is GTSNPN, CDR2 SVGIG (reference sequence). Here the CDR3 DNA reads TGTGCCTGGAGTAGGGACAGGGGGCGGGTCACTGAAGCTTTCTTT. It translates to CAWSRDRGRVTEAFF.

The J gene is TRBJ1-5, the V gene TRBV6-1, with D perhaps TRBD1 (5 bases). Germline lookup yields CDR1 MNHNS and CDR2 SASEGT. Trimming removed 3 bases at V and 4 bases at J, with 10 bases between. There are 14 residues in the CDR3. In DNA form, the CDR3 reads TGTGCCAGCAGTGATGGGGGGTTAAATCAGCCCCAGCATTTT. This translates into CASSDGGLNQPQHF.